This T cell receptor (beta chain) was recovered during a study of T-cell memory formation after mild COVID-19. Study-wide findings and caveats: Most CD4+ clones that shrank were in CM and EM, while CD8+ ones turned up in EMRA.

CDR1 and CDR2 from the germline V gene are MDHEN and SYDVKM. The length of the CDR3 is 14 residues. Trimming cost V 7 bases and J 0 bases, with 10 bases left between them. TCRdb used MiXCR to reprocess the 5' RACE reads, holding one entry per CDR3 protein. The sample includes thousands of distinct CDR3 sequences, roughly 60% seen only once; the top ten take under 3%. At least ten counts were recorded for this clonotype. Its matching antigen is unknown. Specimen: PBMCs or a T cell subset sorted from them (not recorded which). The chain carries TRBV28 and TRBJ1-5, with unresolved D. The origin of this receptor is an adult who had mild COVID-19 (a few samples of this study predate the infection). Cell type and time point are not known. For the CDR3, the DNA is TGTGCCAGCAACGGGCTGGGTAGCAATCAGCCCCAGCATTTT. Its translation: CASNGLGSNQPQHF.